This T cell receptor (beta chain) was recovered during a study of OX40 agonist ivuxolimab in advanced cancers. Study context: Across the patients, intravenous ivuxolimab was delivered every 2 weeks at 0.01 to 10 mg/kg. People in dose escalation had one of these cancers: hepatocellular carcinoma, melanoma, renal cell or head and neck cancer.

Findings of the study overall: The study did not work out the antigen specificity of the expanded peripheral T cells.

Assay: immunoSEQ multiplex PCR; the TCRdb copy retains only in-frame clones and omits some. Seen here are about 100,000 clones, 90% observed once, and the top ten hold about 0.31%. CDR1 is SGHTA, CDR2 FQGNSA, per germline. V lost 1 base, J lost 1 base, and 2 bases lay in between. This CDR3 is built from 13 residues. At baseline, cycle 4 day 1, and cycle 7 day 1, blood was sampled. Concerning this clone: Antigen: not known.

The sequence was collected from an adult with an advanced solid tumor such as melanoma, head and neck, liver or kidney cancer. The V gene is TRBV7-2, the J gene TRBJ2-1; D gene uncertain. The sequences come from CD4+ or CD8+ T cells sorted from blood, collected in a trial of the OX40 agonist ivuxolimab. Written as DNA, the CDR3 is TGTGCCAGCAGCTTAGAATCCTACAATGAGCAGTTCTTC. Its translation: CASSLESYNEQFF.